These 20 T cell receptor beta chains share one sample of origin, sequenced in a study of T cell clones after liver transplantation. Produced via immunoSEQ multiplex PCR; TCRdb's table is partial and in-frame only. The sample has tens of thousands of clones; 80% to 95% are singletons. The sample here was CD4+ T cells from blood, taken approximately 26 months after liver transplant. The receptors come from a human patient who received a liver transplant. The T cells may come from the graft donor.

The V gene is TRBV11-3, the J gene TRBJ2-1, with TRBD1 matching 9 bases. V trimming: 1 base; J trimming: 7 bases; junction bases outside the gene matches: 5. Per germline, CDR1 SGHNT and CDR2 YENEEA. The CDR3 is 15 amino acids. CDR3 DNA sequence: TGTGCCAGCAGCTTAGGGGGACAGGGTGGGAATGAGCAGTTCTTC. Translating it yields CASSLGGQGGNEQFF.

The chain recombines TRBV10-3 with TRBJ2-1; 9 nucleotides align to TRBD2. This CDR3 is built from 18 residues. Trimming removed 10 bases from V and 0 bases from J; junction bases left unmatched: 16. Germline values: CDR1 ENHRY, CDR2 SYGVKD. CDR3 bases: TGTGCCACCCGAGCGGGAGCGACTAGCGGATACTCCTACAATGAGCAGTTCTTC. It is translated as CATRAGATSGYSYNEQFF.

The chain has TRBV2 and TRBJ2-2; 8 bases are shared with TRBD2. The length of the CDR3 is 13 residues. The J segment lost 4 bases and the V segment lost 9 bases, leaving 4 bases of the junction unmatched. The germline CDR1 and CDR2 sequences are SNHLY and FYNNEI. CDR3 amino acids: CASRLATTGELFF. The CDR3 region has the DNA TGTGCCAGTCGACTAGCGACCACCGGGGAGCTGTTTTTT.

This chain connects TRBV19 to TRBJ2-7; D possibly matches TRBD1 or TRBD2 (5 bases each). CDR1 LNHDA and CDR2 SQIVND come from the germline V gene (reference sequence). V was pared by 3 bases and J by 5 bases, with 11 bases between. CDR3 size: 13 residues. In DNA form, the CDR3 reads TGTGCCAGTAGTATCTCAGGGAGCGACGAGCAGTACTTC. Protein product: CASSISGSDEQYF. Together with reference TRBV19 and TRBJ2-7, the CDR3 gives the full variable domain: DGGITQSPKYLFRKEGQNVTLSCEQNLNHDAMYWYRQDPGQGLRLIYYSQIVNDFQKGDIAEGYSVSREKKESFPLTVTSAQKNPTAFYLCASSISGSDEQYFGPGTRLTVT.

CDR3 bases: TGTGCCAGTAGTATACGCCAGGGTGGCTACACCTTC. Translation gives CASSIRQGGYTF. The genes are TRBV19 and TRBJ1-2; tentatively, D is TRBD1 (5 bases). CDR3 length: 12 residues. Trimming took off 2 bases at V and 7 bases at J, with 8 bases between the two ends. Germline CDR1 LNHDA, CDR2 SQIVND (reference sequence).

This chain connects TRBV7-2 to TRBJ1-5; the D gene is possibly TRBD1 (5 bases). The CDR3 extends over 15 amino acids. The V gene lost 5 bases and the J gene lost 4 bases, with 15 bases spanning the gap. Germline V CDR1 and CDR2: SGHTA, FQGNSA. CDR3 amino acids: CASSQDGGGNQPQHF. The CDR3 nucleotides read TGTGCCAGCAGCCAGGACGGGGGAGGTAATCAGCCCCAGCATTTT. Using reference TRBV7-2 and TRBJ1-5 for the parts outside the CDR3, the full variable domain is GAGVSQSPSNKVTEKGKDVELRCDPISGHTALYWYRQSLGQGLEFLIYFQGNSAPDKSGLPSDRFSAERTGGSVSTLTIQRTQQEDSAVYLCASSQDGGGNQPQHFGDGTRLSIL.

The chain links TRBV7-8 to TRBJ2-3; 10 bases align to TRBD2. V lost 3 bases, J lost 2 bases, and 8 bases stayed unmatched. The CDR3 contains 17 residues. The germline CDR1 and CDR2 sequences are SGHVS and FQNEAQ. CDR3 amino acids: CASSLPLAGGFTDTQYF. The CDR3 DNA follows: TGTGCCAGCAGCTTGCCTTTAGCGGGAGGCTTCACAGATACGCAGTATTTT.

The chain has TRBV25-1 and TRBJ2-1, with 8 bases that match TRBD1. The CDR3 spans 13 residues. V shed 4 bases and J 7 bases; nucleotides not matched to a gene: 3. CDR1 is MGHDK and CDR2 is SYGVNS in the germline V gene. CDR3 nucleotide sequence: TGTGCCAGCAGTGTAACAGGGGGGAATGAGCAGTTCTTC. This translates into CASSVTGGNEQFF.

The rearrangement links TRBV5-1 to TRBJ1-3, with 8 bases lining up with TRBD1. The length of the CDR3 is 13 residues. The V segment lost 6 bases and the J segment 4 bases; nucleotides outside the gene matches: 3. Germline V gene lookup returns CDR1 SGHRS and CDR2 YFSETQ. This chain's CDR3 is CASTRGPGNTIYF. The CDR3 nucleotides read TGCGCCAGCACCAGGGGGCCAGGAAACACCATATATTTT.

The chain carries TRBV28 and TRBJ2-2, with a possible D match to TRBD1 (6 bases). The V end was cut by 7 bases, the J end by 7 bases, with 16 bases between. The CDR3 length is 14 residues. Germline V lookup: CDR1 MDHEN, CDR2 SYDVKM. The CDR3 reads CASIGQLIVGELFF. The CDR3, as DNA: TGTGCCAGCATCGGACAGTTGATCGTCGGGGAGCTGTTTTTT.

CDR3 sequence reads: CASSLGLSGNTIYF. The CDR3 region has the DNA TGTGCCAGCAGCTTAGGACTCTCTGGAAACACCATATATTTT. The chain has TRBV7-9 and TRBJ1-3, with D unresolved. V gave up 1 base and J gave up 0 bases, with 4 bases separating them. The germline gives CDR1 SEHNR, CDR2 FQNEAQ (reference sequence). CDR3 length equals 14 residues. Complete variable domain (other parts from reference TRBV7-9 and TRBJ1-3): DTGVSQNPRHKITKRGQNVTFRCDPISEHNRLYWYRQTLGQGPEFLTYFQNEAQLEKSRLLSDRFSAERPKGSFSTLEIQRTEQGDSAMYLCASSLGLSGNTIYFGEGSWLTVV.

The rearrangement uses TRBV7-2 and TRBJ2-7; 9 positions match TRBD1. V shed 3 bases, J shed 3 bases, and the junction held 6 bases outside the gene matches. CDR3 length: 15 amino acids. CDR1 is SGHTA and CDR2 is FQGNSA in the germline V gene. The CDR3 region is CASSLGGQGFYEQYF. CDR3 nucleotide sequence: TGTGCCAGCAGCTTGGGTGGACAGGGGTTCTACGAGCAGTACTTC. The full variable domain, in which reference TRBV7-2 and TRBJ2-7 provide the parts outside the CDR3, is GAGVSQSPSNKVTEKGKDVELRCDPISGHTALYWYRQSLGQGLEFLIYFQGNSAPDKSGLPSDRFSAERTGGSVSTLTIQRTQQEDSAVYLCASSLGGQGFYEQYFGPGTRLTVT.

The CDR3 reads CASSSTGRAAPYEQYF. The CDR3 coding sequence is TGTGCCAGCAGTTCTACCGGCCGGGCCGCGCCCTACGAGCAGTACTTC. This chain connects TRBV6-5 to TRBJ2-7, with D hard to call. The CDR3 has 16 residues. Trimming took off 4 bases at V and 2 bases at J, with 18 bases between the two ends. Looked up from germline, CDR1 is MNHEY and CDR2 is SVGAGI.

As for this clone: One junction end disagrees with the germline gene, perhaps due to a read error. V and J are TRBV11-2 and TRBJ1-1; weak D call: TRBD1 (6 bases). CDR3 length: 12 residues. Germline CDR1 SGHAT, CDR2 FQNNGV. The CDR3 nucleotides are TGTGCCAGCAGTTTAGCGGGGGCGAATGCTTTCTTT. Its translation is CASSLAGANAFF. Full variable domain (outside the CDR3, taken from reference TRBV11-2 and TRBJ1-1): EAGVAQSPRYKIIEKRQSVAFWCNPISGHATLYWYQQILGQGPKLLIQFQNNGVVDDSQLPKDRFSAERLKGVDSTLKIQPAKLEDSAVYLCASSLAGANAFFGQGTRLTVV.

This chain connects TRBV12-5 to TRBJ2-5; 9 bases agree with TRBD2. The CDR3 is made up of 18 amino acids. Unmatched junction bases numbered 13, after V lost 0 bases and J lost 5 bases. Germline CDR1 reads LGHNT; CDR2 reads FRNRAP. CDR3 in DNA: TGTGCTAGTGGTTTGGTATTCGGCGGAGCGGGAGGAGGTGAGACCCAGTACTTC. This codes for CASGLVFGGAGGGETQYF.

This clone was seen once. The chain uses TRBV21-1 and TRBJ2-4; TRBD2 is taken as the D call from the table, unchecked against the DNA. TRBV21-1 counts as a pseudogene. This CDR3 contains 15 residues. The CDR3 DNA follows: TGTGCCAGCAGCTTACTAGCGGGAGCCAAAAACATTCAGTACTTC. Residues: CASSLLAGAKNIQYF.

The chain recombines TRBV2 with TRBJ2-3, with 9 bases aligning to TRBD2. The CDR3 sequence is 15 residues long. The V gene end was trimmed by 3 bases and the J gene end by 8 bases; junction bases not matched to a gene: 9. Germline V gene lookup returns CDR1 SNHLY and CDR2 FYNNEI. The CDR3 coding sequence is TGTGCCAGCAGTGAGGCTAGCGGGACCCTTGGTACGCAGTATTTT. Translating gives CASSEASGTLGTQYF.

The chain carries TRBV4-1 and TRBJ2-2; D not resolved. Trimming left V 4 bases short and J 6 bases short, with 12 bases between. Germline V gene data show CDR1 as MGHRA and CDR2 as YSYEKL. The CDR3 is 14 residues long. Here the CDR3 reads CASSPLGLSGELFF. In DNA form, the CDR3 reads TGCGCCAGCAGCCCTCTGGGGTTATCCGGGGAGCTGTTTTTT.

The chain recombines TRBV10-3 with TRBJ2-1, with 14 bases identical to TRBD2. The CDR3 spans 15 residues. CDR1 is ENHRY, CDR2 SYGVKD, per germline. V shed 5 bases, J shed 8 bases, and the junction held 5 bases outside the gene matches. CDR3 bases: TGTGCCATCAGTATGACTAGCGGGAGGGACCATGAGCAGTTCTTC. Protein product: CAISMTSGRDHEQFF.

The CDR3 loop reads CASTLTDRDEQYF. CDR3 DNA: TGTGCCAGCACCTTGACGGACAGGGACGAGCAGTACTTC. The rearrangement links TRBV7-9 to TRBJ2-7; TRBD1 agrees at 8 bases. Losses at the gene ends were 7 bases for V and 5 bases for J; bases not matched to a gene: 7. The germline gives CDR1 SEHNR, CDR2 FQNEAQ (reference sequence). The CDR3 runs to 13 residues. Full variable domain (outside the CDR3, taken from reference TRBV7-9 and TRBJ2-7): DTGVSQNPRHKITKRGQNVTFRCDPISEHNRLYWYRQTLGQGPEFLTYFQNEAQLEKSRLLSDRFSAERPKGSFSTLEIQRTEQGDSAMYLCASTLTDRDEQYFGPGTRLTVT.